This T cell receptor beta chain was documented in a study of T cells in Graves' hyperthyroidism and ophthalmopathy. From germline, CDR1 is SGHVS and CDR2 FNYEAQ. The length of the CDR3 is 15 residues. A word on this clonotype: Germline and junction disagree at one end, which may indicate a read error.

RNA transcripts were the template for amplifying TCR beta CDR3 regions. During a first-round RT-PCR of the TCR CDR3, the HTBI primer set was used. TCRdb used MiXCR to reprocess the multiplex PCR reads, holding one entry per CDR3 protein. Altogether over 700,000 distinct CDR3 sequences are present, roughly 37% being singletons, with the ten largest covering approximately 8.7%. V is TRBV7-6 and J is TRBJ2-5; D is perhaps TRBD2 (5 bases). TRBJ2-7 matches the DNA end more closely, so the J call is doubtful. This TCR came from a man younger than 35 with Graves' hyperthyroidism. Sequencing was performed on blood. In DNA form, the CDR3 reads TGTGCCCGCAGCTTAGCCACCTCCGGGGTCTACGAGCAGTACTTC. This sequence encodes CARSLATSGVYEQYF.